These 15 T cell receptor beta chains were all obtained from the same sample, sequenced in a study of blood T cell repertoires in COVID-19 (dated by TCRdb to the early 2020s). Receptors were amplified or captured by the immunoSEQ multiplex PCR assay. TCRdb took over this immuneACCESS table, retaining in-frame rearrangements with V and J assigned. Such tables are incomplete; in checked studies, under half of the missing clones stem from an unresolved V gene, and the remainder is unexplained. The sample records some 150,000 clones, 80% to 90% of which are singletons. Roughly 9.7% of the sample is in the top ten clones. The sample was peripheral blood. Source of these receptors: a woman aged 60-75 years with COVID-19, enrolled during active disease.

Only a few counts were recorded for this clone. The rearrangement links TRBV5-6 to TRBJ2-7, with D perhaps TRBD2 (6 bases). The V gene lost 2 bases and the J gene lost 3 bases, with 9 bases spanning the gap. The germline V gene has CDR1 SGHDT and CDR2 YYEEEE. This CDR3 spans 13 amino acids. CDR3 loop: CASSLAGIYEQYF. The CDR3 nucleotides read TGTGCCAGCAGCTTAGCGGGTATCTACGAGCAGTACTTC.

The chain joins TRBV6-5 to TRBJ2-7, with 8 bases fitting TRBD2. This CDR3 has 16 amino acids. V lost 0 bases and J lost 4; bases outside the gene matches: 8. The germline V gene encodes CDR1 MNHEY and CDR2 SVGAGI. For the CDR3, the DNA is TGTGCCAGCAGTTACTCCAGCGGGAGAGTCCGTTACGAGCAGTACTTC. Residues: CASSYSSGRVRYEQYF.

The J gene is TRBJ1-4, the V gene TRBV7-2, with 7 bases matching TRBD1. This CDR3 spans 14 amino acids. V lost 5 bases to trimming and J lost 7 bases; unmatched junction nucleotides: 7. The germline CDR1 and CDR2 sequences are SGHTA and FQGNSA. CDR3 sequence reads: CASSEGQFPEKLFF. In DNA, the CDR3 is TGTGCCAGCAGCGAGGGACAGTTCCCTGAAAAACTGTTTTTT.

The V call is TRBV24-1, the J call TRBJ2-5; D unresolved. The CDR3 contains 16 residues. The V end was cut by 0 bases, the J end by 5 bases, with 15 bases between. CDR1 is KGHDR and CDR2 is SFDVKD in the germline V gene. This CDR3 reads CATSDLPGLTFETQYF. The CDR3 DNA sequence: TGTGCCACCAGTGATTTGCCAGGCCTTACTTTCGAGACCCAGTACTTC.

This clone has just one count. The chain couples TRBV6-5 to TRBJ1-4; 9 nucleotides agree with TRBD1. The CDR3 covers 15 residues. J was trimmed by 8 bases and V by 5 bases; bases with no gene match: 9. Germline V gene lookup returns CDR1 MNHEY and CDR2 SVGAGI. CDR3 region: CASSRMGQGAEKLFF. CDR3 sequence (DNA): TGTGCCAGCAGTAGAATGGGACAGGGAGCCGAAAAACTGTTTTTT.

V and J are TRBV4-1 and TRBJ2-3, with 8 nucleotides matching TRBD2. The CDR3 extends over 16 amino acids. CDR1 and CDR2 (germline): MGHRA, YSYEKL. The junction had 5 bases not matched to a gene; V was cut back by 1 base and J by 2 bases. CDR3 sequence reads: CASSQVGRVNTDTQYF. CDR3 nucleotide sequence: TGCGCCAGCAGCCAAGTCGGGAGGGTAAACACAGATACGCAGTATTTT.

The rearrangement links TRBV19 to TRBJ2-1; the match to TRBD2 covers 12 bases. This CDR3 is built from 19 residues. Looked up from germline, CDR1 is LNHDA and CDR2 is SQIVND (reference sequence). J was trimmed by 3 bases and V by 4 bases; bases with no gene match: 13. The CDR3 region has the DNA TGTGCCAGTAGTAACCCCTTCACCGAGACTAGCGGGAGCTACAATGAGCAGTTCTTC. It codes for CASSNPFTETSGSYNEQFF.

Only one count was recorded for this clone. V is TRBV7-9 and J is TRBJ2-3, with 8 bases identical to TRBD1. From germline, CDR1 is SEHNR and CDR2 FQNEAQ (reference sequence). The CDR3 has 14 amino acids. Trimming at V came to 4 bases and at J to 3 bases, leaving 3 bases not matched to a gene. CDR3 DNA sequence: TGTGCCAGCAGCTCGCGACAGGGGACAGATACGCAGTATTTT. Protein sequence: CASSSRQGTDTQYF.

The chain employs TRBV5-1 and TRBJ1-2; TRBD1 matches at 7 bases. This CDR3 region has 15 residues. The germline gives CDR1 SGHRS, CDR2 YFSETQ. Trimming removed 3 bases from V and 2 bases from J; junction bases left unmatched: 7. This chain's CDR3 is CASSSRPGQNYGYTF. The CDR3 DNA reads as TGCGCCAGCAGCTCTAGACCGGGACAGAACTATGGCTACACCTTC.

The V gene is TRBV30, the J gene TRBJ2-2, with TRBD1 matching over 8 bases. CDR1 and CDR2 (germline): GTSNPN, SVGIG (reference sequence). V lost 2 bases, J lost 2 bases, and 7 bases stayed unmatched. This CDR3 has 16 residues. CDR3 nucleotides: TGTGCCTGGAGTCTATCCCAGGGGGCTAACACCGGGGAGCTGTTTTTT. This translates into CAWSLSQGANTGELFF.

The rearrangement links TRBV19 to TRBJ2-1; 7 bases agree with TRBD2. Trimming cost V 1 base and J 7 bases; bases outside gene matches: 7. Germline values: CDR1 LNHDA, CDR2 SQIVND (reference sequence). The CDR3 is made up of 15 amino acids. The CDR3 spells CASSIGGSGINEQFF. The CDR3 DNA sequence: TGTGCCAGTAGTATAGGTGGGAGCGGGATAAATGAGCAGTTCTTC.

Note on this clone: This may stem from a read error, because a much larger clone lies one nucleotide away. V usage is TRBV9 and J usage is TRBJ2-6; D perhaps matches TRBD1 (7 bases). The CDR3 is 17 residues long. Deletions cut 0 bases from V and 2 bases from J, with 12 bases between. Germline CDR1 is SGDLS and CDR2 is YYNGEE. CDR3 sequence: CASSVAVRGAGANVLTF. The CDR3 DNA reads TGTGCCAGCAGCGTAGCGGTCAGGGGGGCTGGGGCCAACGTCCTGACTTTC.

The chain joins TRBV19 to TRBJ1-6, with a possible D match to TRBD1 (6 bases). V was cut by 3 bases and J by 7 bases, with 13 bases left in between. Germline CDR1 and CDR2: LNHDA and SQIVND (reference sequence). The CDR3 is made up of 15 amino acids. Here the CDR3 DNA reads TGTGCCAGTAGTATTTCGGACAGCGCGAATTCACCCCTCCACTTT. Residues: CASSISDSANSPLHF.

Worth noting for this clone: The sample holds other DNA sequences that translate to the same CDR3. V usage is TRBV27 and J usage is TRBJ1-2; perhaps TRBD1 as D (6 bases). This CDR3 region has 14 residues. Trimming took 5 bases from V and 2 from J, leaving 12 bases between them. Germline V gene sequence: CDR1 MNHEY, CDR2 SMNVEV (reference sequence). The CDR3 DNA sequence: TGTGCCAGCAGTCCACGACAGGCGAACTATGGCTACACCTTC. The encoded protein is CASSPRQANYGYTF.

The gene calls are TRBV5-1 and TRBJ2-1; 10 bases align to TRBD2. The V segment lost 0 bases and the J segment 9 bases; nucleotides outside the gene matches: 6. Germline CDR1 SGHRS, CDR2 YFSETQ. The CDR3 spans 15 residues. The CDR3 sequence: CASSLALAGVSEQFF. CDR3 sequence (DNA): TGCGCCAGCAGCTTGGCCCTAGCGGGAGTCAGTGAGCAGTTCTTC.